This TCR beta chain derives from a study of glioma-infiltrating T cells after dendritic cell vaccination. Overall study: Patients received autologous tumor lysate-pulsed dendritic cell vaccination between about 2002 and 2012. Regarding the study as a whole: Only a small number of patients had complete blood and tumor samples. Patients with more pretreatment TILs had longer time to progression and survival.

As regards this clone: No antigen is known for it.

With V trimmed by 4 bases and J by 0 bases, 8 bases remained unmatched. The length of the CDR3 is 16 residues. Germline V gene sequence: CDR1 SGHRS, CDR2 YFSETQ. Assay: immunoSEQ multiplex PCR; the TCRdb copy retains only in-frame clones and omits some. The sample yields tens of thousands of clones, 85% to 90% seen once. The sample was blood, taken before dendritic cell vaccination. This rearrangement joins TRBV5-1 to TRBJ2-5, with 8 bases lining up with TRBD2. This sequence was found in a human donor with glioblastoma. CDR3 region: CASSLGRAPYQETQYF. CDR3 DNA: TGCGCCAGCAGCCTCGGGAGGGCCCCGTACCAAGAGACCCAGTACTTC.